This entry features one T cell receptor (beta chain) sequence. The antigen it binds to is not known. No much larger clonotype is one base removed from it; base qualities were not supplied. This entry belongs to a study of cytomegalovirus exposure and HLA in healthy donors (TCRdb year 2017). Background on the whole study: According to an earlier analysis of 587 of the donors, 150 million to 200 million T cells yielded some 110 million unique TCR beta sequences and 276 Gb of sequence data. Roughly 300 gigabases of sequencing data and approximately 92 million unique TCR sequences made up an early release that covered approximately 620 HLA-typed donors. Of the roughly 400 genotyped donors, over 65% fell in the genetic ancestry cluster associated with self-reported Caucasian donors. The study was designed to test whether signatures of past pathogen exposure could be identified by cataloging public T cell receptors. The study profiled the T cell repertoires of around 700 subjects by immunosequencing and related them to cytomegalovirus serostatus. Along with the approximately 650-subject first cohort, a separate validation cohort of some 130 different subjects was used. High-throughput TCR immunosequencing, statistical association of individual TCRs with disease status, and machine learning were combined to predict cytomegalovirus infection status. To study patterns of TCR occurrence, a later analysis re-analyzed previously published TCR beta repertoires from 550 to 800 donors and added high-resolution HLA genotyping. Rather than using new phenotypic data, the later analysis identified candidate immune exposures from TCR beta sequences and from how often those sequences occurred across donors. An earlier analysis of 587 of the donors applied high-throughput TCR beta sequencing to assess whether each TCR beta V gene segment acted as functional or pseudogenic. Donor age, sex, ethnicity and CMV serostatus were collected together with the repertoire data. A later genetic analysis used genome-wide SNP genotypes for about 65% of the roughly 700 donors, treating that subset as a discovery cohort. Every repertoire in the discovery cohort had been generated on one and the same sequencing platform. Both class I and class II loci were covered by HLA typing, at four-digit resolution. Typing coverage differed by locus: A, B, C, DRB1 and DQB1 were typed in roughly 629-630 donors, DQA1 in about 550, DPA1 in some 610, and DPB1 in just under 490. Four to six DR-DQ haplotypes were handled as single units for association and clustering, since linkage in the cohort was strong. Among under 450 genotyped donors of the cohort, an average of around 240,000 unique TCR beta nucleotide sequences were sequenced per donor, 15% to 20% of them non-productive.

The protocol used for the library was the immunoSEQ multiplex PCR assay. For the multiplex PCR, a mixture combining 60 forward primers for TCR Vbeta segments and 13 reverse primers for TCR Jbeta segments was used. The CDR3 region of rearranged TCR beta genes was amplified from genomic DNA with a multiplex PCR assay. Amplified TCR beta libraries were sequenced as 87-base-pair reads on the Illumina HiSeq System. As for the authors' bioinformatics: A later analysis tallied approximately 87 million unique TCR beta chains across the 550 to 850 repertoires, and approximately 12 million of those chains were shared by two or more donors. A nearest-neighbor algorithm error-corrected the raw reads and collapsed the reads into unique sequences, merging closely related sequences to remove PCR and sequencing errors. To assign V, D and J gene segments, CDR3 sequences were aligned to IMGT reference sequences. For a sequence to be retained, a match of at least six nucleotides to both a V gene segment and a J gene segment was required. A rearrangement counted as productive if the CDR3 had no stop codons and remained in frame with V and J, and every other rearrangement counted as non-productive. Following IMGT convention, CDR3 was defined as the stretch from the second conserved V-encoded cysteine to the conserved J-encoded phenylalanine. In an earlier analysis of more than 550 of the donors, sequences lacking an unambiguous match to a single V gene segment were excluded. In an earlier analysis of 450 to 750 of the donors, a V segment was called functional when productive rearrangements were above 56.7%, and segregating when the standard deviation between donors exceeded 5%. A statistical classification framework was developed to diagnose cytomegalovirus status using the catalog of TCR beta chain sequences. In a later analysis, TCR nucleotide sequences were compared against IMGT/GENE-DB human TR gene sequences so that V and J genes could be assigned. Using the TCRdist pipeline, a later analysis assigned CDR3 sequences along with most-parsimonious VDJ recombination scenarios. A later analysis defined each TCR beta chain by its CDR3 amino acid sequence plus V-gene family, and excluded reads lacking a unique V-gene family. To address suspected cross-contamination and a sequencing artifact, a later analysis removed approximately 590 highly shared, low-generation-probability nucleotide sequences. For each public chain, a later analysis derived a clonal expansion index from normalized ranks of inferred template counts within each repertoire. A later analysis computed generation probabilities with a VDJ recombination model fitted to out-of-frame rearrangements, and checked the results against IGoR. Hypergeometric tests were used in a later analysis to score TCR-TCR, TCR-HLA and TCR-CMV co-occurrence, with a repertoire-size bias correction applied to the TCR pairs. A later analysis estimated false discovery rates by permuting HLA or CMV assignments 20 times. In a later analysis, co-occurring TCRs were grouped with DBSCAN, and TCRdist sequence similarity was added when clustering was performed within HLA-allele-positive subsets. Repertoires with fewer than 30,000 or more than 120,000 public chains, plus five repertoires with anomalous nucleotide sharing, were excluded from co-occurrence clustering. The table comes from immuneACCESS by way of TCRdb, which keeps in-frame sequences with V and J called. Part of the clones is missing from these tables; in studies checked, under half for an unresolved V gene and the rest for unknown reasons. V and J calls and clone size are those listed in that table; D and trimming were worked out from the DNA. This sample lists a few hundred thousand clones; about 86% were detected once. Jointly, the top ten make up 8% of the sample.

The cohort comprised some 730 healthy bone marrow donors. All cohort members were sampled while nominally healthy, although unrecorded immune exposures were likely present. The donor was CMV seropositive and was included in the group of 289 seropositive cohort members. Each donor provided a peripheral blood sample, and peripheral blood mononuclear cells were used for TCR beta sequencing. Genomic DNA extraction from the blood cell samples was performed with the Qiagen DNeasy Blood Extraction Kit. V lost 3 bases and J lost 5 bases; the stretch between them is 11 bases long. From the cysteine up to the phenylalanine, the CDR3 has a length of 14 residues. CDR3 DNA only is kept here, 42 bases in frame from base 1. The germline V gene (reference sequence) provides CDR1 LNHDA and CDR2 SQIVND. Results the study describes overall, beyond this receptor: According to a later analysis, parvovirus B19, influenza, CMV and Epstein-Barr virus appeared linked to several top co-occurrence clusters. The only immune exposure information available for the cohort was CMV serostatus. In a later analysis, some 18,000 TCR beta sequences were associated with specific HLA alleles at a false discovery rate of 0.05. According to the authors, the approach could potentially be generalized to other disease states and immunological phenotypes. A group of highly shared sequence variants was considered likely to be a technical artifact of the sequencing pipeline. An association between a missense DCLRE1C variant and V-gene and J-gene trimming of TCR beta chains was found in a later genetic analysis and replicated in an independent cohort. Correlated functional status among segregating V segments might reflect linkage disequilibrium, but an unknown experimental factor could not be ruled out. Three of the identified cytomegalovirus-associated TCR beta chains were confirmed in vitro to be specific for cytomegalovirus antigens. A further reported finding was that TCR beta sequences accurately predicted the HLA-A and HLA-B alleles for most subjects in the first cohort. Compared with equally common non-associated chains, HLA-associated TCR beta chains in a later analysis were more clonally expanded and had lower generation probabilities. Only TCR beta chains were sequenced in this cohort, and the absence of alpha or paired-chain data limited detectable features. Most TCR sequences were observed very rarely across donors, whereas some public TCRs were present in many individuals. Assigning TCR associations to individual alleles was difficult when HLA alleles, especially DR and DQ, strongly co-occurred. Some IMGT-functional V segments, including TRBV6-2 and TRBV6-3, could not be told apart with the 87-base-pair reads, so those segments were excluded. Roughly uniform sequencing depth across donors was assumed in presence/absence analyses, although this assumption may not hold. HLA typing was unavailable for some donors at each locus, so association tests used only the typed subset. In the study, some 160 TCR beta chains were listed as associated with cytomegalovirus. The earlier analysis of 587 of the donors excluded roughly 17 rarely observed V segments, including chromosome 9 orphons, because counts were too low. A later genetic analysis reported fewer N-insertions in productive TCRs among donors in an Asian-associated ancestry cluster than the approximately 700-donor mean. The classifier was reported to diagnose cytomegalovirus status with high specificity and sensitivity in both the original cohort and the validation cohort. According to a later analysis, most CMV-associated TCR beta chains appeared to be HLA-restricted, and the HLA associations seemed to be driven largely by CMV exposure. According to a later analysis, TCR association rates differed among HLA loci, with DRB1 alleles showing the most associated TCRs and HLA-C alleles showing the fewest. Broadly in line with IMGT annotations, most TCR beta V segments showed up in productive rearrangements about 87% or about 30% of the time in an earlier analysis of 587 of the donors.

The sequence was obtained from a woman between 55 and 75 years old in good health and CMV-seropositive. The sequencing input was PBMCs. The rearrangement joined TRBV19 to TRBJ1-5; TRBD1 is perhaps the D gene, given 5 matching bases. The nucleotide sequence is given as TGTGCCAGTAGTATTTGGGGGAGGTATCAGCCCCAGCATTTT. This gives the protein CASSIWGRYQPQHF.